Described below is a single T cell receptor (beta chain) sequence and its context. Method: immunoSEQ multiplex PCR; TCRdb's copy keeps in-frame clones and lacks some. Counted here are 50,000 to 65,000 clones, roughly 90% occurring once; the ten biggest clones make up roughly 4%. Trimming shortened V by 4 bases and J by 4 bases, and 15 bases separated the two germline ends. This CDR3 is built from 14 residues. Germline V gives CDR1 SGHKS, CDR2 YYEKEE (reference sequence). These data are taken from a study of blood T cell repertoires in COVID-19. This chain uses TRBV5-5 with TRBJ2-7, with D tentatively TRBD1 (6 bases). Sequencing was done on a sample of peripheral blood. This receptor was taken from a man over 45 with active COVID-19. The CDR3 region is CASSQLLGGYEQYF. The CDR3 DNA reads as TGTGCCAGCAGCCAACTACTAGGGGGATACGAGCAGTACTTC.